This T cell receptor beta chain was observed in a study of blood T cell repertoires in COVID-19. Across the whole study: The origin of the acute and convalescent COVID-19 samples was the United States, Italy and Spain.

In the study's own analysis: Estimation of nucleated cell counts was performed using reference gene primer amplification. Assay used: immunoSEQ multiplex PCR; TCRdb lists only in-frame clones, some missing. That table supplies the V and J calls and clone size; D and trimming were determined from the DNA. The sample contains some 320,000 clones, 89% of which appear only once. This clone is a singleton in its sample. V shed 5 bases, J shed 6 bases, and the junction held 12 bases outside the gene matches. The CDR3 length is 16 residues. Germline assignment: CDR1 LNHNV and CDR2 YYDKDF (reference sequence).

Sequencing was carried out using PBMCs or T cells enriched from blood (not recorded which). This clonotype originated in a man between 60 and 70 years old who had recovered from COVID-19. The J gene is TRBJ2-3, the V gene TRBV15; TRBD2 aligns across 9 bases. In DNA form, the CDR3 reads TGTGCCACCAGCCCCGCCCCCGGCGGGAGGGCGGATACGCAGTATTTT. Encoded protein: CATSPAPGGRADTQYF.